The 18 T cell receptor beta chains in this list originate from one sample, sequenced in a study of OX40 agonist ivuxolimab in advanced cancers. Generated by immunoSEQ multiplex PCR, the TCRdb table keeps only in-frame clones and is missing some. The sample lists roughly 80,000 clones, roughly 85% seen once, with under 2.5% in the top ten. This specimen consisted of CD4+ or CD8+ T cells sorted from blood, obtained in a trial of the OX40 agonist ivuxolimab. These receptors came from an adult with an advanced solid tumor such as melanoma, head and neck, liver or kidney cancer.

The rearrangement uses TRBV18 and TRBJ2-7, with D perhaps matching TRBD1 or TRBD2 (5 bases each). The CDR3 has 13 amino acids. Looked up from germline, CDR1 is KGHSH and CDR2 is LQKENI. Between the trimmed V and J ends, which lost 3 bases and 3 bases, there was a span of 9 bases. Written as DNA, the CDR3 is TGTGCCAGCTCACCCGGGACCGACTACGAGCAGTACTTC. Its translation is CASSPGTDYEQYF.

The J gene is TRBJ1-5, the V gene TRBV2; 8 bases line up with TRBD1. V lost 6 bases to trimming and J lost 4 bases; unmatched junction nucleotides: 5. The CDR3 extends over 14 amino acids. Per the germline V gene, CDR1 is SNHLY and CDR2 is FYNNEI. DNA for the CDR3: TGTGCCAGCAGGGCCCGACAGGGGAATCAGCCCCAGCATTTT. Its protein product is CASRARQGNQPQHF.

In the case of this clone: Other DNA sequences in the same sample also yield this CDR3. V gene TRBV7-9 combines with J gene TRBJ2-7; no clear D. The V gene's germline CDR1 is SEHNR and CDR2 FQNEAQ (reference sequence). Trimming pared 1 base from V and 2 bases from J, leaving 6 bases between. This CDR3 has 13 amino acids. CDR3 bases: TGTGCCAGCAGCTTAGGGCGGCCCTACGAGCAGTACTTC. It specifies CASSLGRPYEQYF.

This clone has only one observation. The chain carries TRBV5-4 and TRBJ2-3, with D tentatively TRBD1 or TRBD2 (6 bases each). Trimming shortened V by 3 bases and J by 4 bases, and 21 bases separated the two germline ends. Germline assignment: CDR1 SGHNT and CDR2 YYREEE (reference sequence). This CDR3 contains 17 residues. The CDR3 loop is CASSSGGGRGYPDTQYF. For the CDR3, the DNA is TGTGCCAGCAGCTCAGGAGGGGGTAGGGGATATCCAGATACGCAGTATTTT.

V is TRBV9 and J is TRBJ1-2, with 7 bases identical to TRBD1. CDR1 SGDLS and CDR2 YYNGEE come from the germline V gene. V gave up 0 bases and J gave up 6 bases; unmatched junction bases: 5. This CDR3 contains 14 residues. The CDR3: CASSVDTGVNGYTF. The DNA for the CDR3 is TGTGCCAGCAGCGTAGATACAGGGGTGAATGGCTACACCTTC.

The rearrangement joins TRBV30 to TRBJ1-5; 11 bases fit TRBD1. This CDR3 is 15 amino acids long. Germline CDR1 reads GTSNPN; CDR2 reads SVGIG (reference sequence). V was clipped by 3 bases and J by 4 bases; unmatched bases: 5. The CDR3 DNA sequence: TGTGCCTGGAGACCCGGACAGGGGGCTAATCAGCCCCAGCATTTT. Amino acid sequence: CAWRPGQGANQPQHF.

V usage is TRBV30 and J usage is TRBJ2-1; TRBD2 aligns across 9 bases. There are 15 residues in the CDR3. Germline CDR1 GTSNPN, CDR2 SVGIG (reference sequence). Trimming removed 2 bases from V and 4 bases from J; junction bases left unmatched: 6. Here the CDR3 reads CAWSQLAGPYNEQFF. In DNA form, the CDR3 reads TGTGCCTGGAGTCAACTAGCGGGTCCATACAATGAGCAGTTCTTC.

The chain links TRBV10-1 to TRBJ2-5; D remains unclear. The DNA end lines up better with TRBJ2-7; the J call may be wrong. This CDR3 comprises 12 residues. Germline lookup yields CDR1 WNHNN and CDR2 SYGVQD (reference sequence). For the CDR3, the DNA is TGCGCCAGCAGTGGGGCGACCTACGAGCAGTACTTC. This codes for CASSGATYEQYF.

The chain employs TRBV28 and TRBJ2-7; 9 bases are a match to TRBD2. This CDR3 comprises 14 residues. Losses at the gene ends were 7 bases for V and 2 bases for J; bases not matched to a gene: 6. Looked up from germline, CDR1 is MDHEN and CDR2 is SYDVKM. The DNA of the CDR3 is TGTGCCAGCACCGCGACTAGCGGACCCTACGAGCAGTACTTC. This codes for CASTATSGPYEQYF.

J is TRBJ1-5 and V is TRBV18, with TRBD1 identical over 7 bases. The CDR3 is 14 amino acids. V lost 5 bases to trimming and J lost 4 bases; unmatched junction nucleotides: 5. Germline V CDR1 and CDR2: KGHSH, LQKENI. DNA of the CDR3: TGTGCCAGCTCAAGCCGGGACAGTAATCAGCCCCAGCATTTT. It encodes CASSSRDSNQPQHF. Supplemented by reference TRBV18 and TRBJ1-5, the full variable domain reads NAGVMQNPRHLVRRRGQEARLRCSPMKGHSHVYWYRQLPEEGLKFMVYLQKENIIDESGMPKERFSAEFPKEGPSILRIQQVVRGDSAAYFCASSSRDSNQPQHFGDGTRLSIL.

The chain joins TRBV28 to TRBJ1-4; D is unclear. Germline CDR1 and CDR2: MDHEN and SYDVKM. V lost 5 bases and J 6 bases, leaving 13 bases between the germline ends. The CDR3 has 14 residues. This chain's CDR3 is CASSPGGRDEKLFF. The CDR3 bases are TGTGCCAGCAGTCCGGGAGGTCGGGATGAAAAACTGTTTTTT.

The J gene is TRBJ2-5, the V gene TRBV19; no definite D call. V was clipped by 1 base and J by 4 bases, with 7 bases between them. Germline V lookup: CDR1 LNHDA, CDR2 SQIVND (reference sequence). The CDR3 spans 13 residues. The CDR3 protein is CASSIGRRETQYF. The CDR3, as DNA: TGTGCCAGTAGTATAGGCAGGCGAGAGACCCAGTACTTC.

The chain carries TRBV18 and TRBJ1-1; D is undetermined. The CDR3 is 13 amino acids. Germline V gene lookup returns CDR1 KGHSH and CDR2 LQKENI. V shed 6 bases and J shed 4 bases, with 12 bases lying between them. The CDR3 bases are TGTGCCAGCTCCCTCGGACCGGGCACTGAAGCTTTCTTT. Protein product: CASSLGPGTEAFF.

The chain couples TRBV10-3 to TRBJ1-3; possibly TRBD1 for D (5 bases). V was shortened by 2 bases and J by 2 bases, with 10 bases between the two germline ends. Germline V gene data show CDR1 as ENHRY and CDR2 as SYGVKD. The CDR3 spans 15 residues. CDR3 DNA sequence: TGTGCCATCAGTGAGCCAGGGAGGACTGGAAACACCATATATTTT. The encoded protein is CAISEPGRTGNTIYF.

The table lists this clone with a few counts. The V gene is TRBV5-4, the J gene TRBJ2-2; 7 nucleotides align to TRBD1. V trimming: 5 bases; J trimming: 6 bases; junction bases outside the gene matches: 10. The CDR3 loop spans 15 amino acids. The germline V gene encodes CDR1 SGHNT and CDR2 YYREEE (reference sequence). This chain's CDR3 is CASRSDRVTAGELFF. The CDR3 nucleotides are TGTGCCAGCAGATCAGACAGGGTGACGGCCGGGGAGCTGTTTTTT.

This chain uses TRBV19 with TRBJ2-6, with TRBD1 matching over 10 bases. This CDR3 comprises 18 residues. The germline V gene encodes CDR1 LNHDA and CDR2 SQIVND (reference sequence). V shed 6 bases, J shed 0 bases, and the junction held 8 bases outside the gene matches. The CDR3 loop reads CASRGQGRTFSGANVLTF. CDR3 nucleotides: TGTGCCAGTAGGGGACAGGGGAGAACCTTCTCTGGGGCCAACGTCCTGACTTTC.

This clone was seen just once. This sequence joins TRBV4-3 and TRBJ2-5; 7 nucleotides match TRBD2. Germline V gives CDR1 LGHNA, CDR2 YSLEER. This CDR3 comprises 13 residues. Unmatched junction bases numbered 6, after V lost 8 bases and J lost 3 bases. The CDR3, as DNA: TGCGCCAGCGGGGGGGGACTGGAAGAGACCCAGTACTTC. This codes for CASGGGLEETQYF.

This chain uses TRBV6-1 with TRBJ1-2; a possible D gene is TRBD1 (6 bases). Trimming removed 5 bases at V and 5 bases at J, with 9 bases between. Germline-derived CDR1 and CDR2 are MNHNS and SASEGT. The CDR3 extends over 12 amino acids. In DNA, the CDR3 is TGTGCCAGCAGTCCCGGACAGTATGGCTACACCTTC. Translation gives CASSPGQYGYTF.